This entry concerns a single T cell receptor beta chain. TCRdb reworked the 5' RACE reads into one entry per CDR3 protein, no DNA. The sample table includes about 170,000 distinct CDR3 sequences. The data were taken from a study of T cells expressing NK-cell markers. The TCR originated in a man aged 18 to 69 in good health. The sample consisted of blood T cells: a sorted CD56 or NKG2C T cell subset, CD4+ or CD8+ T cells, or bulk PBMC T cells (not recorded which).

This CDR3 is CASSSRTGEQPQHF. The genes are TRBV4-1 and TRBJ1-5; the D gene TCRdb calls, TRBD1, cannot be checked with no DNA. Germline CDR1 is MGHRA and CDR2 is YSYEKL. This CDR3 comprises 14 residues.